These 17 T cell receptor beta chains were all obtained from the same sample, sequenced in a study of long-term antiretroviral therapy in people with HIV. Researchers report immunoSEQ v3.0 was run at survey level. Measured with immunoSEQ multiplex PCR; TCRdb has only the in-frame clones, and not every one. The sample shows tens of thousands of clones, about 92% of them seen only once. Sequenced here: unsorted PBMCs, sampled 7.6 years after starting antiretroviral therapy. The receptors were gathered from a woman in her thirties or forties with HIV.

This chain links TRBV14 with TRBJ1-5, with no clear D. V gave up 0 bases and J gave up 7 bases, with 10 bases separating them. The CDR3 length is 14 residues. The germline CDR1 and CDR2 sequences are SGHDN and FVKESK. This CDR3 is CASSQEKPRQPQHF. The CDR3 region has the DNA TGTGCCAGCAGCCAAGAGAAGCCGAGACAGCCCCAGCATTTT.

CDR3 region: CASSFPPGMAFF. The CDR3 DNA sequence: TGTGCCAGCAGCTTTCCACCGGGTATGGCTTTCTTT. The chain carries TRBV7-8 and TRBJ1-1, with D uncertain. This CDR3 comprises 12 residues. Germline CDR1 reads SGHVS; CDR2 reads FQNEAQ. The V gene lost 3 bases and the J gene lost 11 bases, with 13 bases spanning the gap.

The V call is TRBV19, the J call TRBJ1-3; D perhaps matches TRBD1 (5 bases). From germline, CDR1 is LNHDA and CDR2 SQIVND (reference sequence). Trimming stripped 5 bases from V and 0 bases from J, with 14 bases between. The CDR3 has 16 residues. The CDR3 loop reads CASSPDTSFSGNTIYF. CDR3 nucleotide sequence: TGTGCCAGTAGTCCGGACACCTCCTTCTCTGGAAACACCATATATTTT. The entire variable domain, with the rest obtained from reference TRBV19 and TRBJ1-3, is as follows: DGGITQSPKYLFRKEGQNVTLSCEQNLNHDAMYWYRQDPGQGLRLIYYSQIVNDFQKGDIAEGYSVSREKKESFPLTVTSAQKNPTAFYLCASSPDTSFSGNTIYFGEGSWLTVV.

The chain combines TRBV7-2 with TRBJ1-2, with D unclear. From germline, CDR1 is SGHTA and CDR2 FQGNSA. Trimming shortened V by 4 bases and J by 4 bases, and 19 bases separated the two germline ends. CDR3 size: 16 residues. The CDR3 loop is CASSSSGVGFGYGYTF. CDR3 coding DNA: TGTGCCAGCAGCTCCTCTGGGGTGGGATTTGGCTATGGCTACACCTTC.

The chain recombines TRBV5-7 with TRBJ1-2; D ambiguous. TRBV5-7 is an ORF, and what it does is uncertain. V lost 0 bases and J lost 2, with 8 bases in between. The CDR3 is 14 amino acids. The chain's CDR3 is CASSLERENYGYTF. In nucleotides, the CDR3 is TGTGCCAGCAGCTTGGAACGTGAGAACTATGGCTACACCTTC.

The V and J genes are TRBV27 and TRBJ2-3; TRBD2 agrees at 12 bases. The CDR3 sequence is 15 residues long. Germline loops: CDR1 MNHEY, CDR2 SMNVEV (reference sequence). V shed 8 bases, J shed 0 bases, and the junction held 3 bases outside the gene matches. The CDR3, as DNA: TGTGCCAGCTCTAGCGGGGGGGCTAGCACAGATACGCAGTATTTT. Its translation is CASSSGGASTDTQYF.

A single count supports this clone. This chain connects TRBV7-2 to TRBJ2-1, with unresolved D. Germline-derived CDR1 and CDR2 are SGHTA and FQGNSA. V was pared by 1 base and J by 8 bases, with 3 bases between. This CDR3 is 11 amino acids long. CDR3 sequence reads: CASSLDHEQFF. In nucleotides, the CDR3 is TGTGCCAGCAGCTTAGATCATGAGCAGTTCTTC.

This clone was detected only once. The rearrangement links TRBV14 to TRBJ2-3; 10 nucleotides align to TRBD1. The CDR3 is 17 residues long. V shed 4 bases, J shed 4 bases, and the junction held 11 bases outside the gene matches. In germline, CDR1 is SGHDN, CDR2 FVKESK. For the CDR3, the DNA is TGTGCCAGCAGCCCAAGACAGGGGGCTCTATACCCAGATACGCAGTATTTT. It codes for CASSPRQGALYPDTQYF.

This clone was found a few times. The gene calls are TRBV11-3 and TRBJ2-3; D gene uncertain. The CDR3 length is 15 residues. The V gene's germline CDR1 is SGHNT and CDR2 YENEEA. The ends were cut back, 0 bases at V and 6 bases at J, with 13 bases in the middle. CDR3 in amino acids: CASSLDSGLRDTQYF. DNA for the CDR3: TGTGCCAGCAGCTTAGATTCTGGGTTGCGGGATACGCAGTATTTT.

The chain is built from TRBV6-5 and TRBJ1-1; a weak D match, TRBD1 (5 bases). The germline V and J ends were trimmed by 3 bases and 11 bases, with 16 bases remaining between them. CDR1 and CDR2 (germline): MNHEY, SVGAGI. The CDR3 spans 13 residues. In nucleotides, the CDR3 is TGTGCCAGCAGTTATAACGCTCGCAGGGAGGCTTTCTTT. Its protein is CASSYNARREAFF.

This clone has only one observation. The V gene is TRBV7-9, the J gene TRBJ2-2; 8 positions match TRBD1. The CDR3 is made up of 15 amino acids. V was pared by 4 bases and J by 5 bases, with 6 bases of the junction left unmatched. The germline V gene has CDR1 SEHNR and CDR2 FQNEAQ (reference sequence). The CDR3 spells CASSYGTGRTGELFF. CDR3 nucleotide sequence: TGTGCCAGCAGCTATGGGACAGGTCGTACCGGGGAGCTGTTTTTT.

CDR3 sequence (DNA): TGTGCCAGCAGCTTAGCTTTAACGGAGGTCGACGTCCTGACTTTC. Amino acid sequence: CASSLALTEVDVLTF. The chain has TRBV7-8 and TRBJ2-6, with D possibly being TRBD2 (5 bases). CDR1 is SGHVS, CDR2 FQNEAQ, per germline. Trimming removed 0 bases at V and 11 bases at J, with 14 bases between. CDR3 length: 15 residues. Based on the CDR3 plus reference TRBV7-8 and TRBJ2-6, the full variable domain is GAGVSQSPRYKVAKRGQDVALRCDPISGHVSLFWYQQALGQGPEFLTYFQNEAQLDKSGLPSDRFFAERPEGSVSTLKIQRTQQEDSAVYLCASSLALTEVDVLTFGAGSRLTVL.

This clone has just one count. The rearrangement joins TRBV15 to TRBJ2-3; 7 nucleotides align to TRBD2. Trimming removed 0 bases from V and 4 bases from J; junction bases left unmatched: 7. CDR1 LNHNV and CDR2 YYDKDF come from the germline V gene (reference sequence). CDR3 length: 16 amino acids. In nucleotides, the CDR3 is TGTGCCACCAGCAGAGATCGAGCTGGGGGGGCAGATACGCAGTATTTT. The encoded protein is CATSRDRAGGADTQYF.

As concerns this clone: The junction does not match germline at one end; this may be a read error. The chain joins TRBV15 to TRBJ1-4; 8 bases agree with TRBD1. The CDR3 is 15 residues long. CDR1 is LNHNV and CDR2 is YYDKDF in the germline V gene (reference sequence). The CDR3 spells CATSRDRGTNEKLFF. In DNA form, the CDR3 reads TGTGCCACCAGCCGAGACAGGGGTACTAATGAAAAACTGTTTTTT.

The V and J genes are TRBV27 and TRBJ2-5; 9 positions match TRBD1. Per germline, CDR1 MNHEY and CDR2 SMNVEV (reference sequence). V trimming: 5 bases; J trimming: 5 bases; junction bases outside the gene matches: 15. This CDR3 region has 17 residues. Here the CDR3 DNA reads TGTGCCAGCAGTCCACACTCCTGGGGGACAGGGCTTGAGACCCAGTACTTC. Protein product: CASSPHSWGTGLETQYF.

As concerns this clone: The sample has other DNA sequences that encode this CDR3 too. This chain uses TRBV10-3 with TRBJ2-7; D assignment may be TRBD1 or TRBD2 (5 bases each). Between the trimmed V and J ends, which lost 0 bases and 2 bases, there was a span of 8 bases. The CDR3 has 14 amino acids. Germline V gene lookup returns CDR1 ENHRY and CDR2 SYGVKD. CDR3 protein: CAISESLGAYEQYF. The DNA of the CDR3 is TGTGCCATCAGTGAGTCGTTGGGGGCCTACGAGCAGTACTTC.

The gene calls are TRBV19 and TRBJ2-5; 11 nucleotides match TRBD1. CDR1 LNHDA and CDR2 SQIVND come from the germline V gene (reference sequence). V dropped 9 bases and J dropped 4; count of bases not matched to a gene: 4. The CDR3 extends over 13 amino acids. The CDR3 coding sequence is TGTGCCAGCAGGGACAGGGGGAGAGAGACCCAGTACTTC. Translated, it gives CASRDRGRETQYF.